This TCR beta chain was identified in a study of identical twins (dated by TCRdb to the mid-2010s). As for the study more broadly: The study deep-sequenced TCR alpha and beta repertoires from monozygotic twins, unrelated adults of various ages and cord blood to test whether fetal clonotypes persist. To rule out contamination, the twin experiments were replicated at different times with different library preparation protocols.

All donors were healthy Caucasians. The twin cohort consisted of three pairs of female monozygotic twins, all aged roughly 18 to 29 years. Peripheral blood mononuclear cells were the source from which RNA for the TCR libraries was isolated. The CDR3 starts with the cysteine, ends with the phenylalanine, and has 14 residues. Only the CDR3 region is kept as DNA, spanning 42 bases read in frame from base 1. Via the germline V gene (reference sequence), CDR1 is MNHEY and CDR2 SMNVEV. For this chain, trimming is 8 bases at the V end and 3 bases at the J end, and the number of junction bases without a gene match is 7. The sample holds a few counts of this clonotype. The target of this receptor is not known. Base qualities are not recorded, but no much larger clone differs from it by a single base. What the work shows at the level of the full study, not this receptor alone: Abundant cord blood beta clonotypes had fewer insertions, young adult naive repertoires showed a similar but weaker trend, and memory repertoires showed no such trend. Out-of-frame TCR alpha sequences shared between twins showed an excess of low generation-probability sequences compared with coincidental sharing between unrelated individuals. In monozygotic twins, recombination models systematically underestimated out-of-frame TCR alpha sharing, but the models matched the sharing seen between unrelated individuals. Because the same donors could not be followed over many years, the conclusions depended on cross-sectional statistical analysis. Excess twin sharing in beta out-of-frame sequences was weaker because fewer shared sequences lowered the signal-to-noise ratio. Zero-insertion analyses could be partly confounded by invariant T cells such as MAIT and iNKT, although diverse VJ usage argued against such confounding for most clonotypes.

Library prep was done by 5' RACE. The run used an Illumina HiSeq 2000. Template switching introduced a universal primer binding site; the final cDNA contained a unique molecular identifier, enabling accurate counting of TCR cDNA molecules. Specific primers in the conserved constant-segment region were used to synthesize first-strand cDNA for TCR alpha and beta chains. To control for contamination, each cDNA library was double barcoded with a SMART-Mk sample barcode plus Illumina barcodes. TruSeq adapter sequences along with Illumina sample barcodes were introduced in two successive PCR steps. The Illumina HiSeq platform was used with custom primers to sequence TCR alpha and beta cDNA libraries. The published analysis was carried out like this. MiGEC processed the raw reads to extract unique molecular identifiers, while MiXCR was used to determine the CDR3 positions. Recombination models were inferred per individual with the repgenHMM and IGoR tools using an EM algorithm. Shared clonotype analysis was performed with the tcR package in R, normalizing sharing by the product of cloneset sizes. To study raw recombination without the effects of thymic and clonal selection, out-of-frame nonproductive sequences were analyzed. TCRdb reran the public reads through fastp at Q25 and MiXCR, keeping productive beta chains. Identical CDR3 proteins give one entry, which carries the most common genes and DNA. None of the V and J calls come from the authors' own analysis; TCRdb made them. In this sample the table shows 700,000 or so distinct CDR3 sequences, 8.6% of which occur a single time. The ten largest clones represent approximately 0.94% of the sample.

Another study also made use of these data, one on yellow fever vaccine responses in identical twins. From the second report: According to the authors, in identical twins the way T cells responded to vaccination appeared partly convergent and partly personalized. In the study, vaccine-responding T cell clones were precisely tracked in identical twins.

Recombination linked TRBV27 to TRBJ2-7, with 10 central nucleotides matching TRBD2. Sequencing was performed on PBMCs. This clonotype was obtained from a woman aged 18-29 years in good health. The CDR3: CASAPAGGVYEQYF. The nucleotide sequence reads TGTGCCAGCGCCCCAGCGGGAGGGGTCTACGAGCAGTACTTC.